This TCR beta chain emerged from a study of T cells after posttransplantation cyclophosphamide. A remark on this clone: The antigen is undetermined.

The V and J ends lost 0 bases and 1 base respectively, with 16 bases between them. Germline V lookup: CDR1 SGHNT, CDR2 YYREEE (reference sequence). CDR3 size: 17 residues. Broader study findings: TRB clonality was highly associated with recipient CMV seropositivity and reactivation.

Libraries were prepared by immunoSEQ multiplex PCR; TCRdb keeps only in-frame clonotypes and omits some of them. The sample shows approximately 6,900 clones, 95% to 98% of them seen only once. This TCR was recovered from a woman in her thirties in good health and a related stem cell transplant donor. The sequenced material came from naive CD8+ T cells sorted from PBMCs. The chain carries TRBV5-4 and TRBJ1-1; maybe TRBD1 (5 bases). CDR3 loop: CASSLDGGLGENTEAFF. The CDR3 coding sequence is TGTGCCAGCAGCTTGGATGGGGGGTTGGGGGAGAACACTGAAGCTTTCTTT. The variable domain in full, completed from reference TRBV5-4 and TRBJ1-1, reads ETGVTQSPTHLIKTRGQQVTLRCSSQSGHNTVSWYQQALGQGPQFIFQYYREEENGRGNFPPRFSGLQFPNYSSELNVNALELDDSALYLCASSLDGGLGENTEAFFGQGTRLTVV.